This entry features one TCR beta chain sequence. This sample is drawn from a study of OX40 agonist ivuxolimab in advanced cancers. Method: immunoSEQ multiplex PCR; TCRdb's copy keeps in-frame clones and lacks some. This sample has 50,000 to 55,000 clones, with more than 75% found just once. The clonotype originates from an adult with an advanced solid tumor such as melanoma, head and neck, liver or kidney cancer. The sample here was CD4+ or CD8+ T cells sorted from blood, taken in a trial of the OX40 agonist ivuxolimab.

The CDR3 loop is CASSSGGELFF. Here the CDR3 DNA reads TGTGCCAGCAGCTCGGGTGGGGAGCTGTTTTTT. This chain links TRBV7-2 with TRBJ2-2; no clear D gene. The CDR3 covers 11 residues. The V and J ends lost 4 bases and 8 bases respectively, with 5 bases between them. Looked up from germline, CDR1 is SGHTA and CDR2 is FQGNSA.